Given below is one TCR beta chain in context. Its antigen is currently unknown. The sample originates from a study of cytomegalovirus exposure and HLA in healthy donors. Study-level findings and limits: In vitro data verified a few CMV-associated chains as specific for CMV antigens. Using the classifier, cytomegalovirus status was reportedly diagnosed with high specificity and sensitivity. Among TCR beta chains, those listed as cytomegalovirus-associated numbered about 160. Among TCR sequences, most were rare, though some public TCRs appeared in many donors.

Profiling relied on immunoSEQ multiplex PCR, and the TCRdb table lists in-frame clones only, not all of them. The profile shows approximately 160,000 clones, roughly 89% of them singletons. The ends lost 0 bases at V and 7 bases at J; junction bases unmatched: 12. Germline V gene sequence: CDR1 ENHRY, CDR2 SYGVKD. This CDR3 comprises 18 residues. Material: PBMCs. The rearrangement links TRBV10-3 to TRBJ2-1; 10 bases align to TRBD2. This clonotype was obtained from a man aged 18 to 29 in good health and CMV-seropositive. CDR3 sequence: CAISESISGRGLRNEQFF. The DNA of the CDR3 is TGTGCCATCAGTGAGTCGATAAGCGGGAGGGGACTCCGGAATGAGCAGTTCTTC.